Listed here are 23 T cell receptor beta chains from one sample, sequenced in a study of cytomegalovirus exposure and HLA in healthy donors. PCR used 60 Vbeta primers and 13 Jbeta primers. Measured with immunoSEQ multiplex PCR; TCRdb has only the in-frame clones, and not every one. The sample gives approximately 86,000 clones, more than 70% of which show up once; about 2.9% is in the top ten. Sequencing used PBMCs. The receptors derive from a man aged 40-49 years in good health and CMV-seronegative.

This clone showed up just once. The chain carries TRBV9 and TRBJ1-2; 9 nucleotides align to TRBD1. CDR1 is SGDLS, CDR2 YYNGEE, per germline. This CDR3 has 13 residues. The junction had 5 bases not matched to a gene; V was cut back by 4 bases and J by 7 bases. In nucleotides, the CDR3 is TGTGCCAGCAGCACAGGGGGCTCTGGTGGCTACACCTTC. It is translated as CASSTGGSGGYTF.

The chain employs TRBV12-5 and TRBJ1-3; 7 nucleotides align to TRBD1. V was pared by 6 bases and J by 0 bases, with 2 bases of the junction left unmatched. There are 14 residues in the CDR3. Germline-derived CDR1 and CDR2 are LGHNT and FRNRAP. CDR3 in DNA: TGTGCTAGTGGAGGGGACAGCTCTGGAAACACCATATATTTT. Residues: CASGGDSSGNTIYF.

The rearrangement links TRBV6-6 to TRBJ1-1; D unresolved. Trimming pared 6 bases from V and 7 bases from J, leaving 18 bases between. This CDR3 is built from 14 residues. Germline loops: CDR1 MNHNY, CDR2 SVGAGI (reference sequence). The CDR3 DNA sequence: TGTGCCAGCAGCCGAACCGACAAAAATAATGAAGCTTTCTTT. This codes for CASSRTDKNNEAFF.

The rearrangement links TRBV4-1 to TRBJ2-7, with unresolved D. CDR1 MGHRA and CDR2 YSYEKL come from the germline V gene. This CDR3 region has 14 residues. Trimming took off 5 bases at V and 7 bases at J, with 18 bases between the two ends. CDR3 in amino acids: CASSKGSPTLEQYF. CDR3 coding DNA: TGCGCCAGCAGCAAAGGGTCCCCTACTCTGGAGCAGTACTTC.

J is TRBJ1-1 and V is TRBV5-1; 8 bases line up with TRBD1. Trimming at V came to 2 bases and at J to 6 bases, leaving 3 bases not matched to a gene. CDR1 and CDR2 (germline): SGHRS, YFSETQ. The CDR3 sequence is 13 residues long. In nucleotides, the CDR3 is TGCGCCAGCAGCTTCGACAGGGGCGCTGAAGCTTTCTTT. Protein: CASSFDRGAEAFF.

The rearrangement links TRBV5-1 to TRBJ2-3; the match to TRBD2 covers 14 bases. The CDR3 length is 17 residues. Trimming at V came to 3 bases and at J to 2 bases, leaving 5 bases not matched to a gene. Germline lookup yields CDR1 SGHRS and CDR2 YFSETQ. The CDR3 sequence is CASSSGLAGANTDTQYF. The CDR3 DNA follows: TGCGCCAGCAGCTCGGGACTAGCGGGGGCGAACACAGATACGCAGTATTTT.

There are a few counts of this clone. The CDR3: CASSTVRGLNEQFF. The CDR3, as DNA: TGTGCCAGCAGCACTGTAAGGGGCCTCAATGAGCAGTTCTTC. This chain links TRBV7-2 with TRBJ2-1, with D possibly being TRBD1 (5 bases). Germline V lookup: CDR1 SGHTA, CDR2 FQGNSA. The CDR3 extends over 14 amino acids. Between the trimmed V and J ends, which lost 5 bases and 6 bases, there was a span of 14 bases.

In its sample, this clone was seen once. This chain connects TRBV5-4 to TRBJ2-2, with 7 bases matching TRBD1. The CDR3 is 15 amino acids. With 5 bases clipped from V and 4 bases from J, the junction kept 8 bases outside the gene matches. CDR1 is SGHNT and CDR2 is YYREEE in the germline V gene (reference sequence). The CDR3 loop reads CASSPDRAGTGELFF. CDR3 DNA sequence: TGTGCCAGCAGTCCCGACAGGGCCGGCACCGGGGAGCTGTTTTTT.

DNA of the CDR3: TGTGCCAGCAGCGTAGGAGTTAATTCAAATGAAAAACTGTTTTTT. Translation gives CASSVGVNSNEKLFF. The J gene is TRBJ1-4, the V gene TRBV9, with D uncertain. Per the germline V gene, CDR1 is SGDLS and CDR2 is YYNGEE. Trimming removed 0 bases at V and 5 bases at J, with 11 bases between. CDR3 size: 15 residues.

The rearrangement links TRBV7-2 to TRBJ2-7; possible D gene TRBD1, 5 bases. Germline CDR1 reads SGHTA; CDR2 reads FQGNSA. The CDR3 totals 15 residues. With 5 bases removed from V and 1 base from J, the gap between germline ends came to 15 bases. The CDR3 DNA sequence: TGTGCCAGCAGCCCCCGAGAAAAGGGGTCCTACGAGCAGTACTTC. Its protein is CASSPREKGSYEQYF. The entire variable domain, with the rest obtained from reference TRBV7-2 and TRBJ2-7, is as follows: GAGVSQSPSNKVTEKGKDVELRCDPISGHTALYWYRQSLGQGLEFLIYFQGNSAPDKSGLPSDRFSAERTGGSVSTLTIQRTQQEDSAVYLCASSPREKGSYEQYFGPGTRLTVT.

This clone was seen a handful of times. CDR3 nucleotide sequence: TGCGCCAGCAGCCAAGACAGGGTCGCCTATAATTCACCCCTCCACTTT. Protein sequence: CASSQDRVAYNSPLHF. J is TRBJ1-6 and V is TRBV4-3; TRBD1 is a possible D gene (5 bases). This CDR3 has 16 residues. V shed 0 bases and J shed 2 bases, with 8 bases lying between them. Germline CDR1 and CDR2: LGHNA and YSLEER.

The rearrangement uses TRBV5-6 and TRBJ2-7; no definite D call. The CDR3 totals 15 residues. Trimming left V 5 bases short and J 2 bases short, with 17 bases between. CDR1 is SGHDT, CDR2 YYEEEE, per germline. The CDR3 here is CASSLGTTGPYEQYF. CDR3 DNA sequence: TGTGCCAGCAGTCTGGGCACCACTGGTCCCTACGAGCAGTACTTC.

The rearrangement links TRBV7-6 to TRBJ2-5, with a possible D match to TRBD1 (5 bases). The V and J ends lost 4 bases and 2 bases respectively, with 8 bases between them. CDR3 size: 13 residues. Germline CDR1 and CDR2: SGHVS and FNYEAQ. CDR3 amino acids: CASSSRQQETQYF. CDR3 in DNA: TGTGCCAGCAGCTCAAGACAGCAAGAGACCCAGTACTTC.

This clone was observed a few times. The chain is built from TRBV2 and TRBJ1-1; D possibly corresponds to TRBD1 (6 bases). This CDR3 is 14 amino acids long. Germline V lookup: CDR1 SNHLY, CDR2 FYNNEI. V was trimmed by 5 bases and J by 3 bases, leaving 13 bases between them. CDR3 sequence: CASSFSGVYTEAFF. The CDR3 DNA sequence: TGTGCCAGCAGTTTTTCAGGGGTGTACACTGAAGCTTTCTTT.

The genes are TRBV7-6 and TRBJ2-2; 9 nucleotides line up with TRBD1. This CDR3 contains 14 residues. The germline V gene has CDR1 SGHVS and CDR2 FNYEAQ. V was pared by 5 bases and J by 5 bases, with 3 bases of the junction left unmatched. The CDR3 protein is CASSHDRGTGELFF. The CDR3, as DNA: TGTGCCAGCAGCCACGACAGGGGGACCGGGGAGCTGTTTTTT.

J is TRBJ1-3 and V is TRBV7-9; possible D gene TRBD1, 6 bases. V lost 7 bases to trimming and J lost 1 base, with 17 bases between them. CDR1 is SEHNR, CDR2 FQNEAQ, per germline (reference sequence). The CDR3 consists of 16 residues. CDR3 sequence reads: CASTPAGGASGNTIYF. DNA of the CDR3: TGTGCCAGCACCCCAGCGGGGGGGGCTTCTGGAAACACCATATATTTT.

The chain is built from TRBV11-1 and TRBJ1-1, with TRBD1 matching over 9 bases. Looked up from germline, CDR1 is SGHAT and CDR2 is FQDESV (reference sequence). The CDR3 totals 15 residues. V trimming: 6 bases; J trimming: 5 bases; junction bases outside the gene matches: 10. In DNA form, the CDR3 reads TGTGCCAGCAGACTAACAGGGGGCGGAAATACTGAAGCTTTCTTT. Its protein product is CASRLTGGGNTEAFF.

The rearrangement uses TRBV7-9 and TRBJ2-1; 8 bases fit TRBD2. Germline V gives CDR1 SEHNR, CDR2 FQNEAQ (reference sequence). The CDR3 is 16 residues long. With 5 bases clipped from V and 5 bases from J, the junction kept 11 bases outside the gene matches. The CDR3 DNA is TGTGCCAGCAGCCCAGCGGGGGCGCCTCATAACAATGAGCAGTTCTTC. This translates into CASSPAGAPHNNEQFF.

The chain is built from TRBV11-3 and TRBJ2-3; 11 nucleotides align to TRBD1. The junction had 4 bases not matched to a gene; V was cut back by 1 base and J by 4 bases. The germline CDR1 and CDR2 sequences are SGHNT and YENEEA. This CDR3 contains 16 residues. The CDR3 loop reads CASSLAWTGGADTQYF. The CDR3 nucleotides are TGTGCCAGCAGCTTAGCCTGGACAGGGGGCGCAGATACGCAGTATTTT.

This clone has just a few counts. The chain employs TRBV11-1 and TRBJ2-1; TRBD1 matches at 11 bases. The V and J ends lost 5 bases and 2 bases, in that order; junction bases with no gene match: 5. CDR1 and CDR2 from the germline V gene are SGHAT and FQDESV (reference sequence). The CDR3 consists of 16 residues. The CDR3 DNA is TGTGCCAGCAGCCCCGGGACAGGGGGAACCTACAATGAGCAGTTCTTC. Its translation: CASSPGTGGTYNEQFF.

V is TRBV18 and J is TRBJ1-3; maybe TRBD1 (6 bases). The CDR3 is 16 residues long. The V end was cut by 6 bases, the J end by 0 bases, with 15 bases between. CDR1 is KGHSH and CDR2 is LQKENI in the germline V gene. The CDR3 spells CASSPGQLSSGNTIYF. Here the CDR3 DNA reads TGTGCCAGCTCTCCCGGACAGTTAAGCTCTGGAAACACCATATATTTT.

The rearrangement joins TRBV28 to TRBJ2-2; 9 bases map to TRBD1. Germline V gives CDR1 MDHEN, CDR2 SYDVKM. The CDR3 has 15 amino acids. Germline trimming cut 3 bases from V and 9 bases from J; bases unmatched to any gene: 8. Written as DNA, the CDR3 is TGTGCCAGCAGTTTTTGGGACAGGGTTGTCCGGGAGCTGTTTTTT. Translating gives CASSFWDRVVRELFF.

The chain couples TRBV27 to TRBJ2-7; D gene ambiguous. Germline V gives CDR1 MNHEY, CDR2 SMNVEV (reference sequence). The CDR3 totals 14 residues. V was clipped by 4 bases and J by 4 bases, with 14 bases between them. The CDR3 DNA follows: TGTGCCAGCAGTTCGTTCGGTCCCCAATACGAGCAGTACTTC. The encoded protein is CASSSFGPQYEQYF.